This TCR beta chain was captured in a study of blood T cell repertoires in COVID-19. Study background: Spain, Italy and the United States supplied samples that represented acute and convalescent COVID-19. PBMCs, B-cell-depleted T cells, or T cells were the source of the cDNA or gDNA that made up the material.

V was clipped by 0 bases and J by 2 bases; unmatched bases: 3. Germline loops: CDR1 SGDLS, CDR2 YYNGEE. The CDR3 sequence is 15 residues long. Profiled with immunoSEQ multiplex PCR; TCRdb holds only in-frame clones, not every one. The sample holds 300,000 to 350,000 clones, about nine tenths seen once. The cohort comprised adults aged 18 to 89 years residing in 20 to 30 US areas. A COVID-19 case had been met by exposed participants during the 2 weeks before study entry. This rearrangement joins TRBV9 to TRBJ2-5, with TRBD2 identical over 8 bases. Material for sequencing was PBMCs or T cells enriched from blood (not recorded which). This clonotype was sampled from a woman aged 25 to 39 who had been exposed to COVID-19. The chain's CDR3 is CASSVGASGQETQYF. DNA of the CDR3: TGTGCCAGCAGCGTAGGGGCTAGCGGGCAAGAGACCCAGTACTTC.